This entry lists 28 T cell receptor beta chains sequenced from one sample in a study of CD8 T cells in Susac syndrome. It was with random hexamers that 0.5 to 1 ug RNA was reverse transcribed. TCRdb ran MiXCR on the immunoSEQ multiplex PCR reads and lists one entry per CDR3 protein. This repertoire shows about 300,000 distinct CDR3 sequences, 89% found once; its top ten account for 0.18%. Sequences were obtained from CD8+ T cells from PBMCs. The receptors stem from a human donor with multiple sclerosis.

The chain carries TRBV10-3 and TRBJ2-3, with D perhaps TRBD2 (6 bases). Germline CDR1 is ENHRY and CDR2 is SYGVKD. CDR3 size: 14 residues. Trimming removed 4 bases at V and 0 bases at J, with 8 bases between. CDR3 sequence reads: CAISVLASTDTQYF. The CDR3 bases are TGTGCCATCAGTGTACTAGCCAGCACAGATACGCAGTATTTT.

CDR3 in DNA: TGTGCCAGCAGCCCCGTTGGGGGCGATTCACCCCTCCACTTT. This encodes CASSPVGGDSPLHF. V gene TRBV7-9 combines with J gene TRBJ1-6, with D perhaps TRBD1 (6 bases). The CDR3 runs to 14 residues. Germline-derived CDR1 and CDR2 are SEHNR and FQNEAQ (reference sequence). Deletions cut 5 bases from V and 8 bases from J, with 13 bases between.

This chain links TRBV20-1 with TRBJ2-7, with 7 bases identical to TRBD2. CDR1 and CDR2 (germline): DFQATT, SNEGSKA (reference sequence). The CDR3 spans 15 residues. V gave up 0 bases and J gave up 0 bases; unmatched junction bases: 5. The CDR3 here is CSARDPSGSSYEQYF. The CDR3 bases are TGCAGTGCTAGAGACCCTAGCGGTAGCTCCTACGAGCAGTACTTC.

V and J are TRBV6-5 and TRBJ1-1; D remains unclear. The V end lost 6 bases, the J end lost 7 bases, and 12 bases lay between the germline ends. The germline CDR1 and CDR2 sequences are MNHEY and SVGAGI. This CDR3 region has 12 residues. CDR3 sequence reads: CASRAAVGEAFF. The CDR3 DNA reads as TGTGCCAGCAGGGCAGCGGTAGGTGAAGCTTTCTTT.

The chain links TRBV5-4 to TRBJ2-7, with TRBD1 matching over 9 bases. Germline V gives CDR1 SGHNT, CDR2 YYREEE (reference sequence). V lost 4 bases and J lost 2; bases outside the gene matches: 4. The CDR3 consists of 14 residues. The CDR3 protein is CASSPWTGAYEQYF. The CDR3 bases are TGTGCCAGCAGCCCGTGGACAGGGGCCTACGAGCAGTACTTC.

The rearrangement uses TRBV5-4 and TRBJ2-5; D remains unclear. The germline V gene has CDR1 SGHNT and CDR2 YYREEE (reference sequence). This CDR3 contains 12 residues. V was cut by 0 bases and J by 5 bases, with 5 bases left in between. The CDR3, as DNA: TGTGCCAGCAGCTTGGGCCTCGAGACCCAGTACTTC. Encoded protein: CASSLGLETQYF.

The rearrangement uses TRBV4-3 and TRBJ2-7; D is unresolved. The germline V gene encodes CDR1 LGHNA and CDR2 YSLEER. V gave up 0 bases and J gave up 4 bases, with 13 bases separating them. This CDR3 is 15 amino acids long. CDR3 residues: CASSQDQGIIYEQYF. CDR3 nucleotide sequence: TGCGCCAGCAGCCAAGATCAAGGGATTATTTACGAGCAGTACTTC.

The rearrangement links TRBV19 to TRBJ2-3; tentatively, D is TRBD1 (5 bases). The V and J ends lost 0 bases and 4 bases respectively, with 8 bases between them. The CDR3 spans 14 residues. Germline-derived CDR1 and CDR2 are LNHDA and SQIVND (reference sequence). The CDR3 nucleotides are TGTGCCAGTAGTATAGATCCAGGGTCAGATACGCAGTATTTT. Protein sequence: CASSIDPGSDTQYF.

The chain combines TRBV20-1 with TRBJ2-3; a weak D match, TRBD2 (5 bases). Trimming pared 0 bases from V and 2 bases from J, leaving 12 bases between. The CDR3 loop spans 15 amino acids. The germline V gene encodes CDR1 DFQATT and CDR2 SNEGSKA (reference sequence). The DNA for the CDR3 is TGCAGTGCTAGAGATCGCAACGGGAACACAGATACGCAGTATTTT. Residues: CSARDRNGNTDTQYF.

The rearrangement links TRBV10-3 to TRBJ1-1, with a possible D match to TRBD1 (5 bases). Germline loops: CDR1 ENHRY, CDR2 SYGVKD. The V and J ends lost 3 bases and 1 base respectively, with 6 bases between them. There are 13 residues in the CDR3. For the CDR3, the DNA is TGTGCCATCAGTGATGGGGGGAACACTGAAGCTTTCTTT. Translating it yields CAISDGGNTEAFF.

The V gene is TRBV29-1, the J gene TRBJ1-2; D unresolved. The V gene's germline CDR1 is SQVTM and CDR2 ANQGSEA. V lost 0 bases and J 5 bases, leaving 22 bases between the germline ends. The CDR3 is 17 residues long. Here the CDR3 reads CSVEEWLRIPPIYGYTF. The CDR3 DNA is TGCAGCGTTGAAGAGTGGTTGAGGATCCCCCCGATTTATGGCTACACCTTC.

The rearrangement joins TRBV4-1 to TRBJ2-7; D may match TRBD1 or TRBD2 (6 bases each). Trimming cost V 3 bases and J 6 bases, with 12 bases left between them. CDR3 length: 13 residues. CDR1 and CDR2 (germline): MGHRA, YSYEKL. DNA of the CDR3: TGCGCCAGCAGCCACGCCGGGGGCAGCGAGCAGTACTTC. It translates to CASSHAGGSEQYF.

This clonotype has only a few counts. V and J are TRBV9 and TRBJ2-7; TRBD2 matches at 10 bases. This CDR3 contains 16 residues. The germline gives CDR1 SGDLS, CDR2 YYNGEE. V shed 0 bases and J 4 bases; nucleotides not matched to a gene: 7. The CDR3 DNA is TGTGCCAGCAGCGTAGGGGCTAGCGGGAGTGCTTACGAGCAGTACTTC. The encoded protein is CASSVGASGSAYEQYF.

The CDR3 spells CASSQAAGVSFYNEQFF. The CDR3 DNA reads as TGCGCCAGCAGCCAAGCAGCCGGGGTTTCCTTCTACAATGAGCAGTTCTTC. This chain connects TRBV4-3 to TRBJ2-1, with a tentative D call TRBD2 (5 bases). V gave up 1 base and J gave up 3 bases, with 16 bases separating them. Germline CDR1 LGHNA, CDR2 YSLEER. The CDR3 runs 17 residues.

The V gene is TRBV7-9, the J gene TRBJ1-4; the match to TRBD1 covers 8 bases. With V trimmed by 4 bases and J by 1 base, 8 bases remained unmatched. CDR1 and CDR2 (germline): SEHNR, FQNEAQ (reference sequence). There are 17 residues in the CDR3. The CDR3 sequence: CASSYRDRRQTNEKLFF. The CDR3, as DNA: TGTGCCAGCAGCTACCGGGACAGGAGGCAAACTAATGAAAAACTGTTTTTT.

This rearrangement joins TRBV7-9 to TRBJ2-7; 9 bases fit TRBD1. The J segment lost 3 bases and the V segment lost 4 bases, leaving 7 bases of the junction unmatched. This CDR3 region has 15 residues. Germline lookup yields CDR1 SEHNR and CDR2 FQNEAQ (reference sequence). This chain's CDR3 is CASSWPRDRDYEQYF. CDR3 sequence (DNA): TGTGCCAGCAGCTGGCCCCGGGACAGGGACTACGAGCAGTACTTC.

The chain joins TRBV6-4 to TRBJ2-1; TRBD2 agrees at 14 bases. After removal of 5 bases from V and 8 bases from J, the junction contained 5 bases not matched to a gene. The CDR3 is made up of 15 amino acids. Germline loops: CDR1 MRHNA, CDR2 SNTAGT. In DNA, the CDR3 is TGTGCCAGCAGTTCCGGGGGACTAGCGGGGGATGAGCAGTTCTTC. Protein sequence: CASSSGGLAGDEQFF.

The chain is built from TRBV19 and TRBJ1-2; possible D gene TRBD1, 5 bases. Germline V gene sequence: CDR1 LNHDA, CDR2 SQIVND (reference sequence). V lost 3 bases to trimming and J lost 10 bases, with 18 bases between them. The CDR3 runs to 14 residues. CDR3 in DNA: TGTGCCAGTAGTATCGGGGGACTGCCCTTGGACTACACCTTC. It encodes CASSIGGLPLDYTF.

J is TRBJ2-2 and V is TRBV4-2; TRBD1 aligns across 9 bases. Trimming took 0 bases from V and 6 from J; bases not matched to a gene: 8. The CDR3 spans 17 residues. CDR1 and CDR2 from the germline V gene are LGHNA and YNFKEQ. The DNA of the CDR3 is TGTGCCAGCAGCCAAGATGGGACAGGGTCGATGTCCGGGGAGCTGTTTTTT. It translates to CASSQDGTGSMSGELFF.

V gene TRBV4-3 combines with J gene TRBJ2-7; TRBD2 is a possible D gene (6 bases). Germline V lookup: CDR1 LGHNA, CDR2 YSLEER. The CDR3 runs 14 residues. V was pared by 0 bases and J by 7 bases, with 13 bases between. The CDR3 region is CASSQDSGGWEQYF. The CDR3 nucleotides are TGCGCCAGCAGCCAAGATTCTGGGGGGTGGGAGCAGTACTTC.

V gene TRBV4-1 combines with J gene TRBJ2-1; D possibly corresponds to TRBD2 (6 bases). Trimming took 3 bases from V and 4 from J, leaving 13 bases between them. The CDR3 contains 15 residues. CDR1 is MGHRA and CDR2 is YSYEKL in the germline V gene. CDR3 in amino acids: CASSHSSAMYNEQFF. DNA of the CDR3: TGCGCCAGCAGCCATTCTAGCGCGATGTACAATGAGCAGTTCTTC.

The chain recombines TRBV4-3 with TRBJ2-7; D perhaps matches TRBD2 (6 bases). Germline V lookup: CDR1 LGHNA, CDR2 YSLEER. The CDR3 spans 15 residues. V was cut by 6 bases and J by 5 bases, with 20 bases left in between. CDR3 in amino acids: CASSRMGLATHEQYF. DNA of the CDR3: TGCGCCAGCAGTCGCATGGGGCTAGCGACCCACGAGCAGTACTTC.

The gene calls are TRBV7-9 and TRBJ1-1; D remains unclear. This CDR3 has 14 amino acids. From germline, CDR1 is SEHNR and CDR2 FQNEAQ (reference sequence). The V and J ends lost 0 bases and 4 bases respectively, with 9 bases between them. The CDR3 sequence is CASSLARYGTEAFF. CDR3 coding DNA: TGTGCCAGCAGCTTAGCCAGGTATGGCACTGAAGCTTTCTTT. Using reference TRBV7-9 and TRBJ1-1 for the parts outside the CDR3, the full variable domain is DTGVSQNPRHKITKRGQNVTFRCDPISEHNRLYWYRQTLGQGPEFLTYFQNEAQLEKSRLLSDRFSAERPKGSFSTLEIQRTEQGDSAMYLCASSLARYGTEAFFGQGTRLTVV.

This chain uses TRBV4-3 with TRBJ2-7, with 12 bases that match TRBD2. Germline values: CDR1 LGHNA, CDR2 YSLEER. V lost 0 bases, J lost 2 bases, and 2 bases stayed unmatched. The CDR3 is 16 amino acids. The CDR3 protein is CASSQEWTSGAYEQYF. The CDR3 DNA reads TGCGCCAGCAGCCAAGAGTGGACTAGCGGGGCCTACGAGCAGTACTTC.

CDR3 loop: CASSLFWASGGNEQFF. CDR3 sequence (DNA): TGTGCCAGCAGTTTATTTTGGGCTAGCGGGGGTAATGAGCAGTTCTTC. The chain employs TRBV27 and TRBJ2-1; 10 bases match TRBD2. This CDR3 has 16 residues. Germline V gene lookup returns CDR1 MNHEY and CDR2 SMNVEV (reference sequence). The junction had 7 bases not matched to a gene; V was cut back by 1 base and J by 7 bases.

Ten or more counts support this clonotype. Germline is not matched at one junction end, which may reflect a read error. The V gene is TRBV5-6, the J gene TRBJ2-7, with a weak D call TRBD2 (6 bases). The CDR3 consists of 14 residues. Germline CDR1 is SGHDT and CDR2 is YYEEEE. CDR3 region: CASSLGGSSYEQYF. CDR3 DNA sequence: TGTGCCAGCAGTTTGGGGGGAAGCTCCTACGAGCAGTACTTC.

The genes are TRBV6-1 and TRBJ2-1; 9 nucleotides align to TRBD1. Per germline, CDR1 MNHNS and CDR2 SASEGT. V shed 2 bases, J shed 9 bases, and the junction held 8 bases outside the gene matches. The CDR3 is made up of 15 amino acids. In nucleotides, the CDR3 is TGTGCCAGCAGTGAAACGGGACAGGGATCGGTTGAGCAGTTCTTC. Protein sequence: CASSETGQGSVEQFF.

The rearrangement joins TRBV28 to TRBJ1-2; no definite D call. V lost 5 bases and J 8 bases, leaving 12 bases between the germline ends. The CDR3 spans 12 residues. Germline values: CDR1 MDHEN, CDR2 SYDVKM. CDR3 DNA sequence: TGTGCCAGCAGTAACCCAGACCCCGGCTACACCTTC. Translation gives CASSNPDPGYTF.